The entry below gives a single T cell receptor (beta chain) sequence along with its context. The antigen remains undetermined. This sample is part of a study of graft-versus-host responses after intestinal transplantation. Background on the study: Anti-thymocyte globulin induction was given to all recipients, followed by tacrolimus and steroids for two to four years.

This CDR3 is 13 amino acids long. The V gene's germline CDR1 is SEHNR and CDR2 FQNEAQ (reference sequence). Trimming removed 1 base from V and 2 bases from J, with 6 bases in between. General study results and limits: The study associated peak circulating GvH clone levels with early post-transplant HvG declines. Allografts of patients with graft-donor T cell macrochimerism showed high graft-versus-host to host-versus-graft clone ratios.

TCRdb's table, derived via immunoSEQ multiplex PCR, lists solely in-frame clones and lacks some. The repertoire consists of around 120,000 clones, with roughly 95% occurring once and the leading ten covering about 3.3%. Sequences were derived from unstimulated CD8+ T cells sorted from spleen or lymph node cells, sampled before intestinal transplant. The receptor's source is a human donor who received an intestinal transplant. The chain is built from TRBV7-9 and TRBJ2-7; D is uncertain. The CDR3 loop is CASSLEATYEQYF. The CDR3 DNA reads as TGTGCCAGCAGCTTAGAGGCCACCTACGAGCAGTACTTC.